These 6 T cell receptor beta chains share one sample of origin, sequenced in a study of PD-1 blockade in classical Hodgkin lymphoma. Relapse after autologous stem cell transplantation occurred in every patient, and brentuximab vedotin exposure varied. Here immunoSEQ multiplex PCR was the method, and the copy in TCRdb shows in-frame clones only, minus some. Among 95,000 to 100,000 clones listed, 75% to 90% were seen once. The specimen was peripheral blood mononuclear cells (PBMCs), collected before the second cycle of nivolumab. The source is a human donor with classical Hodgkin lymphoma.

Here the CDR3 DNA reads TGTGCCAGCAGTGAAGCGCTTCGGCAGGGTAACTATGGCTACACCTTC. It translates to CASSEALRQGNYGYTF. The rearrangement links TRBV6-1 to TRBJ1-2, with D perhaps TRBD1 (5 bases). V was clipped by 0 bases and J by 1 base, with 12 bases between them. This CDR3 has 16 amino acids. Per germline, CDR1 MNHNS and CDR2 SASEGT.

The CDR3 spells CASSLGSANEQYF. The CDR3 DNA is TGTGCCAGCAGCTTAGGGTCCGCGAACGAGCAGTACTTC. The gene calls are TRBV7-9 and TRBJ2-7; no clear D gene. Per the germline V gene, CDR1 is SEHNR and CDR2 is FQNEAQ (reference sequence). This CDR3 has 13 residues. Trimming cost V 1 base and J 5 bases, with 9 bases left between them. Variable domain in full (rest from reference TRBV7-9 and TRBJ2-7): DTGVSQNPRHKITKRGQNVTFRCDPISEHNRLYWYRQTLGQGPEFLTYFQNEAQLEKSRLLSDRFSAERPKGSFSTLEIQRTEQGDSAMYLCASSLGSANEQYFGPGTRLTVT.

The rearrangement joins TRBV6-5 to TRBJ2-5; no clear D gene. Looked up from germline, CDR1 is MNHEY and CDR2 is SVGAGI. The CDR3 is made up of 14 amino acids. V was shortened by 0 bases and J by 2 bases, with 7 bases between the two germline ends. The CDR3 sequence is CASSYSLGQETQYF. CDR3 bases: TGTGCCAGCAGTTACTCGCTGGGGCAAGAGACCCAGTACTTC.

The chain has TRBV4-3 and TRBJ1-1; D not resolved. V lost 4 bases, J lost 5 bases, and 11 bases lay in between. Germline V gene lookup returns CDR1 LGHNA and CDR2 YSLEER. CDR3 length: 13 residues. The CDR3 DNA is TGCGCCAGCAGCCCTGTCCGGGGAACTGAAGCTTTCTTT. Residues: CASSPVRGTEAFF.

The chain combines TRBV7-9 with TRBJ2-2, with D unclear. CDR1 is SEHNR and CDR2 is FQNEAQ in the germline V gene (reference sequence). The CDR3 totals 14 residues. Trimming stripped 6 bases from V and 1 base from J, with 9 bases between. Here the CDR3 DNA reads TGTGCCAGCAGACAAACCTTGAACACCGGGGAGCTGTTTTTT. It specifies CASRQTLNTGELFF.

V is TRBV7-6 and J is TRBJ2-5, with D possibly matching TRBD1 (5 bases). Germline CDR1 reads SGHVS; CDR2 reads FNYEAQ. The CDR3 has 15 amino acids. V lost 5 bases, J lost 5 bases, and 18 bases lay in between. For the CDR3, the DNA is TGTGCCAGCAGCCGGGCGGACATCGTTGGGGAGACCCAGTACTTC. It encodes CASSRADIVGETQYF.